This T cell receptor beta chain was observed in a study of T cell repertoires in cytomegalovirus infection. The table lists this clonotype with a few counts. Its antigen remains unidentified. This CDR3 is built from 13 residues. V lost 7 bases to trimming and J lost 7 bases, with 17 bases between them. In germline, CDR1 is SEHNR, CDR2 FQNEAQ (reference sequence). Study-level points and caveats: HLA-C-restricted CMV-specific TCR beta clonotypes were dominant in the ex vivo response.

A single record per CDR3 protein comes from TCRdb applying MiXCR to the reads. Of about 160,000 distinct CDR3 sequences detected, about 15% appear once; the ten largest clones hold under 20%. This chain uses TRBV7-9 with TRBJ2-7; TRBD2 is a possible D gene (6 bases). Source material: CD8+ T cells from PBMCs. The clonotype comes from a human donor in good health (CMV status not recorded). Some clones in this sample may be carry-over from other donors' samples. CDR3 sequence: CASTVFTAGEQYF. In nucleotides, the CDR3 is TGTGCCAGCACCGTTTTCACCGCGGGGGAGCAGTACTTC.